This TCR beta chain was profiled in a study of early T cells in non-severe SARS-CoV-2 infection. On the study more broadly: The study sequenced bulk RNA from unsorted whole blood, with chains unpaired.

TCRdb ran MiXCR on the 5' RACE reads and lists one entry per CDR3 protein. The sample lists 42,000 or so distinct CDR3 sequences, roughly 12% occurring once. V dropped 4 bases and J dropped 1; count of bases not matched to a gene: 5. Germline lookup yields CDR1 LGHNA and CDR2 YNFKEQ. The CDR3 runs to 17 residues. This clonotype was observed at least ten times. This sequence was found in an adult who was a healthcare worker with PCR-confirmed SARS-CoV-2 infection or an uninfected control (not recorded which). The material sequenced was whole blood. This chain uses TRBV4-2 with TRBJ2-3; 13 positions match TRBD2. The CDR3 bases are TGTGCCAGCAGCCTCATACTAGCGGGAGGGGGCACAGATACGCAGTATTTT. Residues: CASSLILAGGGTDTQYF.